The sequence of this T cell receptor (beta chain) was determined in a study of blood T cells in healthy people across ages. General study findings and limits: Aged donors had fewer naive CD4+ cells and lower diversity than long-lived donors. PBMCs were not sorted, which prevented a conclusive comparison of naive versus antigen-experienced cells.

This clonotype showed up just a few times. What it binds is unknown. A second roughly 7 to 12 cycle PCR used barcoded and J-beta primers. Each cDNA molecule carried a tag from a template-switch adaptor that contained 12 random nucleotides. MiXCR, applied by TCRdb to the 5' RACE reads, yields one record per CDR3 protein. The table shows 1.5 million or so distinct CDR3 sequences, with approximately 42% occurring only once. The sequenced sample consisted of blood. The receptor was isolated from a woman under 30 in good health.

Here the CDR3 DNA reads TGCGCCAGCAGCCAAGAGCGACTAGCGGGAGGTTATGTCTACGAGCAGTACTTC. This codes for CASSQERLAGGYVYEQYF. The chain links TRBV4-3 to TRBJ2-5; 13 bases are a match to TRBD2. Matching the DNA end better, TRBJ2-7 makes the J call doubtful. The CDR3 extends over 18 amino acids. Germline V gives CDR1 LGHNA, CDR2 YSLEER.